Listed below are T cell receptor beta chains from one sample, sequenced in a study of shared clonotypes between healthy human individuals. Here immunoSEQ multiplex PCR was the method, and the copy in TCRdb shows in-frame clones only, minus some. This sample has 2 million to 2.5 million clones, with less than 95% found just once. Sequenced input: naive CD4+ T cells from PBMCs. All receptors derive from a man younger than 30 in good health. Some clones in this sample may be carry-over from other donors' samples. The CDR3 runs from the conserved cysteine through the conserved F or W. The D gene is left open where the match is weak. Clone size appears in some rows only: once, few, many, or a class for an expanded clone.

j_gene	d_gene	abundance	v_gene	CDR3nt	CDR3aa
TRBJ2-1	-	-	TRBV2	TGTGCCAGCAGAAGCGTTCTAGGAGGGGGAAACAATGAGCAGTTCTTC	CASRSVLGGGNNEQFF
TRBJ2-1	-	-	TRBV7-8	TGTGCCAGCAGCTCTTCTAGGAACAATGAGCAGTTCTTC	CASSSSRNNEQFF
TRBJ2-7	-	-	TRBV29-1	TGCAGCGTTGAACGGGACGGCTACGAGCAGTACTTC	CSVERDGYEQYF
TRBJ2-1	-	-	TRBV4-1	TGCGCCAGCAGCCAAGGGTGGACAGCCAACAATGAGCAGTTCTTC	CASSQGWTANNEQFF
TRBJ1-2	-	-	TRBV6-1	TGTGCCAGCAGTGCCGGGGGGTTGTATGGCTACACCTTC	CASSAGGLYGYTF
TRBJ2-7	-	-	TRBV4-1	TGCGCCAGCAGCCAAGTCGGCCGGGGGCGGGTTTACGAGCAGTACTTC	CASSQVGRGRVYEQYF
TRBJ1-2	-	-	TRBV28	TGTGCCAGCAGTTGGGGGTTGGGGGCAATCTATGGCTACACCTTC	CASSWGLGAIYGYTF
TRBJ2-7	-	-	TRBV5-4	TGTGCCAGCACCTCTACACGGGGTCCCTACGAGCAGTACTTC	CASTSTRGPYEQYF
TRBJ2-3	-	once	TRBV29-1	TGCAGCGTTGAAGGGACTTCCACAGATACGCAGTATTTT	CSVEGTSTDTQYF
TRBJ2-3	-	-	TRBV6-5	TGTGCCAGCAGCCTTTTGATGGTAGGGACGCAGTATTTT	CASSLLMVGTQYF
TRBJ1-5	TRBD1	-	TRBV5-1	TGCGCCAGCAGCCCGGGACAGCAAAATCAGCCCCAGCATTTT	CASSPGQQNQPQHF
TRBJ1-2	TRBD1	-	TRBV9	TGTGCCAGCAGCAGCCGGGACAGGAGCTATGGCTACACCTTC	CASSSRDRSYGYTF
TRBJ1-1	-	-	TRBV7-8	TGTGCCAGCCTAACTGCCCCAGGGTACACTGAAGCTTTCTTT	CASLTAPGYTEAFF
TRBJ2-7	TRBD2	once	TRBV28	TGTGCCAGCAGGACTAGCGGGAATCGCGAGCAGTACTTC	CASRTSGNREQYF
TRBJ1-2	-	-	TRBV19	TGTGCCAGTAGTATAGGCGGGAATGTGGGCTACACCTTC	CASSIGGNVGYTF
TRBJ1-1	TRBD1	-	TRBV18	TGTGCCAGCTCAGTTGTGGACAGGGTGACCACTGAAGCTTTCTTT	CASSVVDRVTTEAFF
TRBJ2-7	TRBD1	once	TRBV5-8	TGTGCCAGCAGCCGCGGCGGGGGGGACAGGGGGATCTACGAGCAGTACTTC	CASSRGGGDRGIYEQYF
TRBJ1-1	-	-	TRBV5-6	TGTGCCAGCAGCTACCGAGCAGGGGTCACTGAAGCTTTCTTT	CASSYRAGVTEAFF
TRBJ1-2	-	-	TRBV28	TGTGCCAGCAGTTTAGGGGCCAGCGACAACTATGGCTACACCTTC	CASSLGASDNYGYTF
TRBJ1-4	TRBD1	-	TRBV9	TGTGCCAGCAGCGTAGGCTGGGGTAGAGGGACAGACAATGAAAAACTGTTTTTT	CASSVGWGRGTDNEKLFF
TRBJ1-1	-	-	TRBV28	TGTGCCAGCAGTTTCCTCTCCAGAACACTGAACACTGAAGCTTTCTTT	CASSFLSRTLNTEAFF
TRBJ2-5	TRBD1	-	TRBV28	TGTGCCAGCAGTATCTTACAGGGGGGAGAGACCCAGTACTTC	CASSILQGGETQYF
TRBJ2-2	TRBD2	-	TRBV30	TGTGCCTCAACTAGCGGGAACGGCCGGGAGCTGTTTTTT	CASTSGNGRELFF
TRBJ2-7	TRBD2	-	TRBV6-1	TGTGCCAGCAGTGAAGATGTGGCGGGAGGTGGATCCTACGAGCAGTACTTC	CASSEDVAGGGSYEQYF
TRBJ2-1	TRBD2	-	TRBV15	TGTGCCACCAGCAGAGCGGGGGGTCAGGTCGGAGAGCAGTTCTTC	CATSRAGGQVGEQFF
TRBJ2-7	-	-	TRBV6-5	TGTGCCAGCAGTTCCCCTAGCGCGAGAAGATACGAGCAGTACTTC	CASSSPSARRYEQYF
TRBJ2-7	-	-	TRBV30	TGTGCCTGGACGAGCCCGTATGTCCCACGCCCCCACGAGCAGTACTTC	CAWTSPYVPRPHEQYF
TRBJ1-2	-	-	TRBV28	TGTGCCAGCAGTAAATTCTGGGAGCCCGGAGTCGACTATGGCTACACCTTC	CASSKFWEPGVDYGYTF
TRBJ2-1	TRBD1	-	TRBV13	TGTGCCAGCAGTCCTACGCAGGGGGCGAACAATGAGCAGTTCTTC	CASSPTQGANNEQFF
TRBJ2-3	TRBD2	once	TRBV5-5	TGTGCCAGCAGCTTTGGACTAGCGGGAAGCACAGATACGCAGTATTTT	CASSFGLAGSTDTQYF
TRBJ1-2	-	-	TRBV11-2	TGTGCCAGCAGCTCGGAGAATACCCAATTGAATGGCTACACCTTC	CASSSENTQLNGYTF
TRBJ1-2	-	-	TRBV2	TGTGCCAGCAGTGGTGCGCGGCTTGGGTATGGCTACACCTTC	CASSGARLGYGYTF
TRBJ1-3	TRBD1	-	TRBV5-4	TGTGCCAGCAGCTATTCCGGGACAGCTGGAAACACCATATATTTT	CASSYSGTAGNTIYF
TRBJ2-5	TRBD1	-	TRBV28	TGTGCCAGCAGTATGACGGGACAGGCCTTTCAAGAGACCCAGTACTTC	CASSMTGQAFQETQYF
TRBJ1-2	-	-	TRBV10-3	TGTGCCATCAGTGAGTCGGCTGCAGGCTACACCTTC	CAISESAAGYTF
TRBJ2-7	TRBD1	-	TRBV11-2	TGTGCCAGCAGCTCGCCTCGACAGGGGGGATTTTACGAGCAGTACTTC	CASSSPRQGGFYEQYF
TRBJ1-2	TRBD1	-	TRBV18	TGTGCCAGCTCACAGGGACAGGAGACCTATGGCTACACCTTC	CASSQGQETYGYTF
TRBJ2-7	-	-	TRBV5-1	TGCGCCAGCAGCCCTGACCCGGACGTCCTCTCCTACGAGCAGTACTTC	CASSPDPDVLSYEQYF
TRBJ2-2	TRBD1	-	TRBV7-3	TGTGCCAGCAGCTTAGCCCCGGGACAGGGGGCTGGGGAGCTGTTTTTT	CASSLAPGQGAGELFF
TRBJ2-5	TRBD2	-	TRBV6-5	TGTGCCAGCAGTTACGGGGCGGGAGTCAAGACCCAGTACTTC	CASSYGAGVKTQYF
TRBJ2-2	-	-	TRBV7-2	TGTGCCAGCAGCCCCGAGCTAGCAGCGAACACCGGGGAGCTGTTTTTT	CASSPELAANTGELFF
TRBJ1-1	-	-	TRBV5-8	TGTGCCAGCAGCCATTACAGGGTCGGGGCGGGGAGTGGCACTGAAGCTTTCTTT	CASSHYRVGAGSGTEAFF
TRBJ2-1	-	-	TRBV27	TGTGCCAGCAGTTCGAGGGCGTACAATGAGCAGTTCTTC	CASSSRAYNEQFF
TRBJ2-1	-	-	TRBV5-1	TGCGCCAGCAGCTTGGATGGGATTAACAATGAGCAGTTCTTC	CASSLDGINNEQFF
TRBJ2-4	-	-	TRBV18	TGTGCCAGCTCGCTGAGTATAGCCAAAAACATTCAGTACTTC	CASSLSIAKNIQYF
TRBJ2-5	TRBD2	-	TRBV5-4	TGTGCCAGCAGCCCCGGGGGGGTAGCGGGGAACTTC	CASSPGGVAGNF
TRBJ2-5	-	-	TRBV9	TGTGCCAGCAGCGTCACCGGGACGCAGGGAGAGACCCAGTACTTC	CASSVTGTQGETQYF
TRBJ2-4	-	-	TRBV11-2	TGTGCCAGCAGCTTGGAACAAAGGGCGGCCAAAAACATTCAGTACTTC	CASSLEQRAAKNIQYF
TRBJ2-2	TRBD2	-	TRBV23-1	TGCGCCAGCAGACCTCTCGGCCTAGCGGGAGGGCTTAACGGGGAGCTGTTTTTT	CASRPLGLAGGLNGELFF
TRBJ2-5	-	-	TRBV7-3	TGTGCCAGCAGCGAAGACAGATTCGAGACCCAGTACTTC	CASSEDRFETQYF
TRBJ2-7	TRBD2	-	TRBV29-1	TGCAGCGTGGCGGGGGGGCAGGGGTCCTACGAGCAGTACTTC	CSVAGGQGSYEQYF
TRBJ1-5	-	-	TRBV6-1	TGTGCCAGCAGTGATCTTCCTGGGAGGCACCAGCATTTT	CASSDLPGRHQHF
TRBJ1-4	-	-	TRBV28	TGTGCCAGCAGTTTCAGGATTAATGAAAAACTGTTTTTT	CASSFRINEKLFF
TRBJ1-2	-	-	TRBV29-1	TGCAGCGTCGCCGGGAACTATGGCTACACCTTC	CSVAGNYGYTF
TRBJ1-1	-	-	TRBV30	TGTGCCTGGTCCTCCAGGAACACTGAAGCTTTCTTT	CAWSSRNTEAFF